The rows below give T cell receptor beta chains drawn from one sample of a study of cytomegalovirus exposure and HLA in healthy donors. Using immunoSEQ multiplex PCR, the repertoire was profiled, and TCRdb retains in-frame clones only, with some absent. This table has about 140,000 clones, 76% appearing once. The sequencing sample was made of PBMCs. The source of these receptors is a man between 18 and 29 years old in good health and CMV-seronegative. Each CDR3 is given without its conserved first and last residue. Expanded clones get a size class; other rows say once, few or many, or leave the size out.

ASSLSQLLYEQY	TRBV7-2	NA	TRBJ2-7
ASSLVDSSTDTQY	TRBV5-4	once	TRBJ2-3
ASSLRRLAGVTDEQF	TRBV5-4	NA	TRBJ2-1
ASSPSGQTYGYT	TRBV27	once	TRBJ1-2
ASSSLGQGAYEQY	TRBV28	NA	TRBJ2-7
ASSYAAGTRYEQY	TRBV6-5	NA	NA
ASSLSGTVSYEQY	TRBV5-1	NA	NA
ASGLQVSTDTQY	TRBV12-5	few	TRBJ2-3
ASSLDLGFGYEQY	TRBV7-2	once	TRBJ2-7
SVGLTDRTNEKLF	TRBV29-1	NA	TRBJ1-4
ASSFRDRDHTEAF	TRBV5-5	NA	TRBJ1-1
ASSEEGTSGRTQY	TRBV6-1	few	TRBJ2-5
ASSDRAGSYEQY	TRBV10-1	NA	TRBJ2-7
ASSQPGLAGRYEQY	TRBV11-2	NA	TRBJ2-7
ASSLARTGGRETQY	TRBV5-4	few	TRBJ2-5
ASSYRTGGRDTQY	TRBV6-6	NA	TRBJ2-3
ASSPRTESREQY	TRBV5-1	NA	TRBJ2-7
ASSTTGTGYYEQY	TRBV5-6	few	TRBJ2-7
ASSLTQHEQF	TRBV5-4	NA	TRBJ2-1
ASSTGLYNEQF	TRBV19	NA	TRBJ2-1
SEGNGYT	TRBV29-1	NA	TRBJ1-2
AWSGPGGYEQY	TRBV30	NA	TRBJ2-7
ASSQGQGSNTGELF	TRBV11-3	NA	TRBJ2-2
ASSFSGRVGEQY	TRBV25-1	NA	NA
ASSIGRGGSTDTQY	TRBV19	NA	TRBJ2-3
ASTVDTYNEQF	TRBV2	NA	TRBJ2-1
ASSWLAVSYEQY	TRBV5-5	once	TRBJ2-7
ASSPQGGGANVLT	TRBV2	few	TRBJ2-6
ASSPSSYEQY	TRBV18	few	TRBJ2-7
ASSMTGGAGNTIY	TRBV5-4	NA	TRBJ1-3
ASSEGAGEKLF	TRBV9	NA	TRBJ1-4
AIRKSGDREAF	TRBV6-5	few	TRBJ1-1
ASSSTGTLNTEAF	TRBV5-1	NA	TRBJ1-1
ASSFRGGSGSYNEQF	TRBV28	NA	TRBJ2-1
AWSPGGGMDTQY	TRBV30	NA	TRBJ2-3